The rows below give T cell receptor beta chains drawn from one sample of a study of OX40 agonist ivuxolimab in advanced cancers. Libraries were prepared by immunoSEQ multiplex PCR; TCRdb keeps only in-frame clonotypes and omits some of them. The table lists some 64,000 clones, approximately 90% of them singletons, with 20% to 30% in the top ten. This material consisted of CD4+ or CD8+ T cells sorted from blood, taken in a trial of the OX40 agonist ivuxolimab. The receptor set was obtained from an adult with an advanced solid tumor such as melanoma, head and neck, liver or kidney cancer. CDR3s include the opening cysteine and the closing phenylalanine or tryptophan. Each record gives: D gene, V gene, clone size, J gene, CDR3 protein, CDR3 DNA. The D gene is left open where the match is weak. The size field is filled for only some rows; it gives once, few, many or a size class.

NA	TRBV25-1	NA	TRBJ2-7	CASSDSYEQYF	TGTGCCAGCAGTGATTCTTACGAGCAGTACTTC
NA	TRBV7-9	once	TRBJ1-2	CASSLSSINYGYTF	TGTGCCAGCAGCTTGTCCAGTATTAACTATGGCTACACCTTC
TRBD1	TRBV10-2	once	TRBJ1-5	CASITGVGSNQPQHF	TGCGCCAGCATCACAGGGGTAGGTAGCAATCAGCCCCAGCATTTT
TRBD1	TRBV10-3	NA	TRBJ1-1	CAISEHGQGFMNTEAFF	TGTGCCATCAGTGAGCACGGACAGGGTTTTATGAACACTGAAGCTTTCTTT
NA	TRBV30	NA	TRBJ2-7	CACAWRRGDQYEQYF	NA
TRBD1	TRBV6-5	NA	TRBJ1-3	CASSYSTGGSGNTIYF	TGTGCCAGCAGTTACTCGACAGGGGGCTCTGGAAACACCATATATTTT
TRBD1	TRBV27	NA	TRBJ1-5	CASRNRDSSNQPQHF	TGTGCCAGCAGAAATAGGGACAGCAGCAATCAGCCCCAGCATTTT
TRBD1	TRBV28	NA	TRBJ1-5	CASSPPPGQAYSNQPQHF	TGTGCCAGCAGCCCACCGCCGGGACAGGCATATAGCAATCAGCCCCAGCATTTT
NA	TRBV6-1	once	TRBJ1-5	CASSEFVRSNQPQHF	TGTGCCAGCAGTGAGTTTGTGAGAAGCAATCAGCCCCAGCATTTT
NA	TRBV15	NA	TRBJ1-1	CATSRDPESTEAFF	TGTGCCACCAGCAGAGATCCGGAGAGCACTGAAGCTTTCTTT
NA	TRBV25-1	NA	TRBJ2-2	CASSGSGAGELFF	TGTGCCAGCAGTGGGTCCGGGGCCGGGGAGCTGTTTTTT
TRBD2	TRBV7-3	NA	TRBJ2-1	CASSSAGEGEQFF	TGTGCCAGCAGCTCTGCGGGAGAGGGTGAGCAGTTCTTC
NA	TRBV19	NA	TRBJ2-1	CASSIVVSYNEQFF	TGTGCCAGTAGTATAGTAGTCTCTTACAATGAGCAGTTCTTC
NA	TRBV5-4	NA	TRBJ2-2	CASSFRGAGELFF	TGTGCCAGCAGCTTCCGTGGGGCCGGGGAGCTGTTTTTT
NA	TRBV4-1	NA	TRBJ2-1	CASSQELGINEQFF	TGCGCCAGCAGCCAAGAATTGGGGATCAATGAGCAGTTCTTC
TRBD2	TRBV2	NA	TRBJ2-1	CARLLAGGREQFF	TGTGCCAGATTACTAGCGGGAGGTCGGGAGCAGTTCTTC
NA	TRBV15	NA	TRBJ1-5	CATSLWPEGDNQPQHF	TGTGCCACCAGCCTTTGGCCCGAGGGGGACAATCAGCCCCAGCATTTT
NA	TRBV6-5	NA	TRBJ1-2	CASSWAANYGYTF	TGTGCCAGCAGCTGGGCGGCTAACTATGGCTACACCTTC
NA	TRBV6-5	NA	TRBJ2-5	CASSYSKETQYF	TGTGCCAGCAGTTACTCGAAAGAGACCCAGTACTTC
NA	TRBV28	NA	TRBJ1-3	CASSSDPGNTIYF	TGTGCCAGCAGTTCAGACCCGGGAAACACCATATATTTT
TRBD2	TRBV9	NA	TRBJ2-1	CASSAFSSGTTEQFF	TGTGCCAGCAGCGCCTTCAGTAGCGGGACTACTGAGCAGTTCTTC
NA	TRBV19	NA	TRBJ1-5	CASSIDRAQPHQPQHF	TGTGCCAGTAGTATAGATAGAGCACAGCCTCATCAGCCCCAGCATTTT
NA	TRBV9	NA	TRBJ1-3	CASSVVGSSGNTIYF	TGTGCCAGCAGCGTAGTGGGCAGCTCTGGAAACACCATATATTTT
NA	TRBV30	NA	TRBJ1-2	CALTGGGGYTF	TGTGCCTTGACGGGTGGCGGTGGCTACACCTTC
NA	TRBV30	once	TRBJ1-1	CAWGFGGNTEAFF	TGTGCCTGGGGATTCGGGGGGAACACTGAAGCTTTCTTT
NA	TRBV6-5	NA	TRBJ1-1	CASSYGQGAFF	TGTGCCAGCAGTTACGGGCAGGGTGCTTTCTTT
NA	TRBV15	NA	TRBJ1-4	CATSRERTTNEKLFF	TGTGCCACCAGCAGAGAGCGGACAACTAATGAAAAACTGTTTTTT
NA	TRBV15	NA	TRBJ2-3	CATSRPADTQYF	TGTGCCACCAGCAGACCAGCAGATACGCAGTATTTT
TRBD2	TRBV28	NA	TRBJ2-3	CASSPIGELAGVRYTQYF	TGTGCCAGCAGTCCAATTGGGGAACTAGCGGGAGTTCGATATACGCAGTATTTT
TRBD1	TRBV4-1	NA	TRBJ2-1	CASSQDLNTGGKNEQFF	TGCGCCAGCAGCCAAGATCTGAATACAGGGGGCAAAAATGAGCAGTTCTTC
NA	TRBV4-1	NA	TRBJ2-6	CASSRQARISGANVLTF	TGCGCCAGCAGCAGACAGGCCCGCATATCTGGGGCCAACGTCCTGACTTTC
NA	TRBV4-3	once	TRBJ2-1	CASSQLTAFYNEQFF	TGCGCCAGCAGCCAATTAACGGCCTTCTACAATGAGCAGTTCTTC
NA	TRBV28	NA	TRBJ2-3	CASSLFRSTDTQYF	TGTGCCAGCAGTTTGTTCCGGAGCACAGATACGCAGTATTTT
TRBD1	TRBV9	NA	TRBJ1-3	CASSVTGTALPFSGNTIYF	TGTGCCAGCAGCGTTACCGGGACAGCGCTGCCGTTCTCTGGAAACACCATATATTTT
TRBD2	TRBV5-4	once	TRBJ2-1	CASSWGLAGGTGNEQFF	TGTGCCAGCAGCTGGGGACTAGCGGGAGGTACGGGCAATGAGCAGTTCTTC
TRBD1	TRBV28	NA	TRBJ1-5	CASSWDSYSNQPQHF	TGTGCCAGCAGTTGGGACAGTTATAGCAATCAGCCCCAGCATTTT
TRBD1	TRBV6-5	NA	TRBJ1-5	CASSHRGSGQPQHF	TGTGCCAGCAGCCACAGGGGGAGCGGTCAGCCCCAGCATTTT
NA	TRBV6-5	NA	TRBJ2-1	CASSYGVFNYNEQFF	TGTGCCAGCAGTTACGGGGTCTTTAACTACAATGAGCAGTTCTTC
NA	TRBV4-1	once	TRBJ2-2	CASSQGIGTGELFF	TGCGCCAGCAGCCAAGGTATAGGGACCGGGGAGCTGTTTTTT
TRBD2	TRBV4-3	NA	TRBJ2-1	CASSPYPGGNEQFF	TGCGCCAGCAGCCCTTACCCGGGGGGAAATGAGCAGTTCTTC
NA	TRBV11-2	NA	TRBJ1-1	CASSLVDNTEAFF	TGTGCCAGCAGCTTAGTAGACAACACTGAAGCTTTCTTT
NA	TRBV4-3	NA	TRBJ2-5	CASGPRGAETQYF	TGCGCCAGCGGGCCTCGAGGGGCAGAGACCCAGTACTTC
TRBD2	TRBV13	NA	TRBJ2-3	CASSLGLAVASTDTQYF	TGTGCCAGCAGCTTGGGACTAGCGGTTGCTAGCACAGATACGCAGTATTTT
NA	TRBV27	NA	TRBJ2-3	CASSFSPSTDTQYF	TGTGCCAGCAGTTTCTCCCCCAGCACAGATACGCAGTATTTT
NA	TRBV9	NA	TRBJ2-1	CASSVGPGDRQFF	TGTGCCAGCAGCGTAGGCCCCGGGGATCGGCAGTTCTTC
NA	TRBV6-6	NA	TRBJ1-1	CASSLFWGGTEAFF	TGTGCCAGCAGTCTTTTTTGGGGGGGCACTGAAGCTTTCTTT
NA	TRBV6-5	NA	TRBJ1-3	CASSYSRGGNTIYF	TGTGCCAGCAGTTACTCGCGGGGTGGAAACACCATATATTTT
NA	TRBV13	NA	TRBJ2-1	CASSAGNEQFF	TGTGCCAGCAGCGCTGGTAATGAGCAGTTCTTC
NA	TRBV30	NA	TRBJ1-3	CAWSETGNTIYF	TGTGCCTGGAGTGAGACTGGAAACACCATATATTTT
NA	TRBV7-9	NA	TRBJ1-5	CASSRGQNNQPQHF	TGTGCCAGCAGCCGAGGACAGAACAATCAGCCCCAGCATTTT
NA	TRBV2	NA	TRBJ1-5	CASKVAAGGNQPQHF	TGTGCCAGCAAAGTGGCGGCAGGAGGTAATCAGCCCCAGCATTTT
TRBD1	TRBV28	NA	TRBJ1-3	CASSLAGGQPMRGNTIYF	TGTGCCAGCAGTTTAGCCGGGGGACAGCCGATGCGGGGAAACACCATATATTTT
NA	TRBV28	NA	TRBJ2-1	CASLDGASYYNEQFF	TGTGCCAGCCTAGATGGGGCCAGCTATTACAATGAGCAGTTCTTC
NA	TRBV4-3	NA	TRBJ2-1	CASSQGGTADEQFF	TGCGCCAGCAGCCAAGGGGGGACGGCGGATGAGCAGTTCTTC
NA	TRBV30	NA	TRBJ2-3	CAWSVQDLATDTQYF	TGTGCCTGGAGTGTACAGGACTTAGCCACAGATACGCAGTATTTT
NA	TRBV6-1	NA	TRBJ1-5	CASSEGENPGQVYWGNQPQHF	TGTGCCAGCAGTGAAGGAGAAAACCCGGGACAAGTCTATTGGGGCAATCAGCCCCAGCATTTT
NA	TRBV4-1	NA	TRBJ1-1	CASSQVSDGNTEAFF	TGCGCCAGCAGCCAAGTCAGCGACGGGAACACTGAAGCTTTCTTT